The rows below give T cell receptor beta chains drawn from one sample of a study of shared clonotypes between healthy human individuals. Assay: immunoSEQ multiplex PCR; the TCRdb copy retains only in-frame clones and omits some. The table includes some 1,100,000 clones, around 78% detected once. The sequenced material came from memory CD4+ T cells from PBMCs. All receptors derive from a young man in good health. Some clones in this sample may be carry-over from other donors' samples. Both conserved end residues are part of each CDR3. The D gene is left open where the match is weak. Only some rows state a clone size, as once, few, many or a class for expanded clones.

V	D	J	size	CDR3	DNA
TRBV11-3	.	TRBJ2-2	.	CASSLESIGELFF	TGTGCCAGCAGCTTAGAATCTATCGGGGAGCTGTTTTTT
TRBV2	TRBD2	TRBJ2-1	many	CASSTGGTHNEQFF	TGTGCCAGCAGTACGGGGGGGACACACAATGAGCAGTTCTTC
TRBV5-4	TRBD2	TRBJ2-7	.	CASSTATSGNEQYF	TGTGCCAGCAGCACTGCGACTAGCGGGAACGAGCAGTACTTC
TRBV18	TRBD2	TRBJ2-2	once	CASSPLAGQTGELFF	TGTGCCAGCTCACCCTTAGCGGGGCAGACCGGGGAGCTGTTTTTT
TRBV5-1	TRBD1	TRBJ1-5	.	CASSRTGGDQPQHF	TGCGCCAGCAGCCGGACAGGGGGGGATCAGCCCCAGCATTTT
TRBV2	TRBD2	TRBJ2-5	.	CASSGLARLATQYF	TGTGCCAGCAGTGGACTAGCTCGATTGGCGACCCAGTACTTC
TRBV11-3	TRBD2	TRBJ2-7	many	CASGLAAGEQYF	TGTGCCAGCGGCCTAGCGGCGGGCGAGCAGTACTTC
TRBV28	.	TRBJ2-1	few	CAYGGAYNEQFF	TGTGCCTACGGTGGCGCCTACAATGAGCAGTTCTTC
TRBV30	.	TRBJ1-5	few	CAWSGDIPNQPQHF	TGTGCCTGGAGTGGCGACATCCCCAATCAGCCCCAGCATTTT
TRBV5-1	.	TRBJ1-1	.	CASRRAGKTEAFF	TGCGCCAGCAGGAGGGCAGGGAAGACTGAAGCTTTCTTT
TRBV10-3	.	TRBJ1-1	.	CATYGVQDTEAFF	TGTGCCACCTACGGGGTGCAGGACACTGAAGCTTTCTTT
TRBV28	TRBD1	TRBJ2-7	many	CASRGTANEQYF	TGTGCCAGCAGGGGGACAGCCAACGAGCAGTACTTC
TRBV28	.	TRBJ1-1	.	CATINSRNTEAFF	TGTGCCACCATAAATTCCAGGAACACTGAAGCTTTCTTT
TRBV4-3	TRBD1	TRBJ2-1	.	CASSPETGWHEQFF	TGCGCCAGCAGCCCCGAGACAGGGTGGCATGAGCAGTTCTTC